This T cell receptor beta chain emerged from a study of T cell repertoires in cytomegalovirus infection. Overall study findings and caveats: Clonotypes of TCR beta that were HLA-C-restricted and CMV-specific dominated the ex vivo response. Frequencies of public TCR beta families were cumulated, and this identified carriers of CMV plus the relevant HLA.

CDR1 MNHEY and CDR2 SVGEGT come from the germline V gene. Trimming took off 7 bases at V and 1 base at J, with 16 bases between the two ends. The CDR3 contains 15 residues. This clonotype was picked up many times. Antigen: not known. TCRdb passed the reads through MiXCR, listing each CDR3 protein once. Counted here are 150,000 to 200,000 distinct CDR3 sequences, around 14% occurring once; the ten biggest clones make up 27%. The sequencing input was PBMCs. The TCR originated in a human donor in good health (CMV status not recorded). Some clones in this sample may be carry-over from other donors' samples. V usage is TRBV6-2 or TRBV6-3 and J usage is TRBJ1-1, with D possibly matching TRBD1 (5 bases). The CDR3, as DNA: TGTGCCAGCACCCCTGGGGGGACGGCGAACACTGAAGCTTTCTTT. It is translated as CASTPGGTANTEAFF.